This TCR beta chain was observed in a study of T cell changes during pregnancy in multiple sclerosis. This clone appeared once. The table came from immunoSEQ multiplex PCR; TCRdb's copy has only in-frame clones and leaves some out. This table has roughly 30,000 clones, roughly 87% appearing once. V was cut by 0 bases and J by 8 bases, with 14 bases left in between. The germline V gene has CDR1 MNHNY and CDR2 SVGAGI (reference sequence). There are 15 residues in the CDR3. The TCR was taken from a female donor with multiple sclerosis, enrolled in a pregnancy study. Sequencing used CD8+ T cells from peripheral blood mononuclear cells, obtained in the second trimester of pregnancy. The chain links TRBV6-6 to TRBJ2-1; tentatively, D is TRBD2 (6 bases). The chain's CDR3 is CASSYSPSGVYEQFF. As DNA, the CDR3 is TGTGCCAGCAGTTACTCCCCATCGGGAGTGTATGAGCAGTTCTTC.